These 25 T cell receptor beta chains share one sample of origin, sequenced in a study of blood T cell repertoires in COVID-19. Using immunoSEQ multiplex PCR, the repertoire was profiled, and TCRdb retains in-frame clones only, with some absent. Among 90,000 to 120,000 clones listed, 70% to 90% were seen once. Sequenced material: peripheral blood. These receptor sequences come from a man aged 50 to 60 with active or convalescent COVID-19.

The chain employs TRBV20-1 and TRBJ2-7, with a possible D match to TRBD2 (6 bases). The CDR3 covers 13 residues. Germline-derived CDR1 and CDR2 are DFQATT and SNEGSKA (reference sequence). V was clipped by 3 bases and J by 7 bases, with 16 bases between them. The CDR3 loop reads CSASRDSLREQYF. Written as DNA, the CDR3 is TGCAGTGCTAGTCGGGACTCTTTACGAGAGCAGTACTTC.

The rearrangement links TRBV24-1 to TRBJ1-2; D ambiguous. There are 12 residues in the CDR3. Per the germline V gene, CDR1 is KGHDR and CDR2 is SFDVKD. The V and J ends lost 5 bases and 8 bases respectively, with 11 bases between them. The CDR3 protein is CATSVGGGGYTF. Here the CDR3 DNA reads TGTGCCACCAGTGTAGGTGGCGGCGGCTACACCTTC.

The gene calls are TRBV24-1 and TRBJ2-2; 13 positions agree with TRBD2. The germline V gene encodes CDR1 KGHDR and CDR2 SFDVKD. The length of the CDR3 is 17 residues. With 4 bases clipped from V and 6 bases from J, the junction kept 7 bases outside the gene matches. CDR3 amino acids: CATSEPGLAGWAGELFF. For the CDR3, the DNA is TGTGCCACCAGTGAACCGGGACTAGCGGGATGGGCCGGGGAGCTGTTTTTT.

V gene TRBV11-3 combines with J gene TRBJ2-2, with D tentatively TRBD1 (6 bases). This CDR3 is built from 15 residues. The V end lost 3 bases, the J end lost 0 bases, and 8 bases lay between the germline ends. Germline CDR1 is SGHNT and CDR2 is YENEEA. The CDR3 nucleotides read TGTGCCAGCAGCTTCTCAGGGGCGAACACCGGGGAGCTGTTTTTT. This sequence encodes CASSFSGANTGELFF.

The chain recombines TRBV19 with TRBJ2-1; maybe TRBD2 (5 bases). Germline V gives CDR1 LNHDA, CDR2 SQIVND (reference sequence). The CDR3 sequence is 15 residues long. Trimming removed 7 bases at V and 6 bases at J, with 19 bases between. The CDR3 DNA reads TGTGCCAGTACCCCCGAAGGGAGACAAACCAATGAGCAGTTCTTC. This translates into CASTPEGRQTNEQFF.

The chain couples TRBV13 to TRBJ2-2, with a possible D match to TRBD2 (5 bases). The V gene lost 0 bases and the J gene lost 6 bases, with 11 bases spanning the gap. Germline CDR1 reads PRHDT; CDR2 reads FYEKMQ (reference sequence). CDR3 size: 15 residues. The CDR3 reads CASSLGGSSSGELFF. The DNA of the CDR3 is TGTGCCAGCAGCTTAGGAGGGAGTAGCTCCGGGGAGCTGTTTTTT.

This rearrangement joins TRBV29-1 to TRBJ2-5; a possible D gene is TRBD1 (5 bases). The CDR3 covers 13 residues. With 6 bases removed from V and 1 base from J, the gap between germline ends came to 12 bases. The germline V gene has CDR1 SQVTM and CDR2 ANQGSEA. The CDR3 spells CSVRKTAQETQYF. The CDR3 DNA reads TGCAGCGTCCGAAAGACAGCCCAAGAGACCCAGTACTTC.

V is TRBV6-5 and J is TRBJ1-1; D possibly corresponds to TRBD1 (6 bases). The V gene's germline CDR1 is MNHEY and CDR2 SVGAGI. The CDR3 is 12 residues long. V gave up 5 bases and J gave up 5 bases, with 9 bases separating them. CDR3 amino acids: CASSRGGTEAFF. CDR3 nucleotides: TGTGCCAGCAGTAGGGGGGGGACTGAAGCTTTCTTT.

The J gene is TRBJ1-4, the V gene TRBV18; D unresolved. Trimming stripped 8 bases from V and 10 bases from J, with 8 bases between. Looked up from germline, CDR1 is KGHSH and CDR2 is LQKENI. This CDR3 has 10 residues. CDR3 in DNA: TGTGCCAGCGCGGAGGGAAAACTGTTTTTT. It codes for CASAEGKLFF.

The CDR3 loop is CASSPTGLRYGYTF. The CDR3 DNA is TGTGCCAGCAGTCCGACAGGTTTGCGCTATGGCTACACCTTC. This rearrangement joins TRBV27 to TRBJ1-2, with a weak D call TRBD1 (6 bases). Germline assignment: CDR1 MNHEY and CDR2 SMNVEV (reference sequence). V was shortened by 5 bases and J by 4 bases, with 14 bases between the two germline ends. CDR3 length: 14 amino acids.

A single count supports this clone. The chain's CDR3 is CATSGHRDYGYTF. The CDR3 DNA is TGTGCCACCAGTGGCCACAGGGACTATGGCTACACCTTC. V gene TRBV24-1 combines with J gene TRBJ1-2; D perhaps matches TRBD1 (6 bases). In germline, CDR1 is KGHDR, CDR2 SFDVKD. V was cut by 5 bases and J by 3 bases, with 9 bases left in between. This CDR3 is 13 amino acids long.

This rearrangement joins TRBV11-2 to TRBJ2-1; unclear D gene. V lost 6 bases and J lost 8, with 5 bases in between. This CDR3 is 10 amino acids long. Germline-derived CDR1 and CDR2 are SGHAT and FQNNGV. In DNA form, the CDR3 reads TGTGCCAGCAGAACGGATGAGCAGTTCTTC. Protein: CASRTDEQFF.

The chain is built from TRBV5-4 and TRBJ2-6; TRBD2 aligns across 11 bases. The trim removed 4 bases at V and 0 bases at J, leaving 3 bases unmatched. Germline assignment: CDR1 SGHNT and CDR2 YYREEE (reference sequence). The CDR3 is 17 residues long. Here the CDR3 DNA reads TGTGCCAGCAGCCCGGGACTAGCGGCCTCTGGGGCCAACGTCCTGACTTTC. Protein: CASSPGLAASGANVLTF.

This sequence joins TRBV29-1 and TRBJ2-7, with TRBD2 matching over 10 bases. CDR1 and CDR2 from the germline V gene are SQVTM and ANQGSEA. The V gene end was trimmed by 5 bases and the J gene end by 13 bases; junction bases not matched to a gene: 14. This CDR3 is 13 amino acids long. The CDR3 DNA reads as TGCAGCGTTTCCCAAAGCTTAGCGGGAGGACGATACTTC. Residues: CSVSQSLAGGRYF.

V and J are TRBV30 and TRBJ1-2, with TRBD1 matching 9 bases. The germline V gene encodes CDR1 GTSNPN and CDR2 SVGIG (reference sequence). J gave up 8 bases and V 2 bases, and 12 bases lay outside the gene matches. The CDR3 extends over 15 amino acids. The CDR3: CAWSPPGQGLRGYTF. CDR3 bases: TGTGCCTGGAGTCCCCCGGGACAGGGTCTCCGGGGCTACACCTTC. The full variable domain, with the rest looked up from reference TRBV30 and TRBJ1-2, is SQTIHQWPATLVQPVGSPLSLECTVEGTSNPNLYWYRQAAGRGLQLLFYSVGIGQISSEVPQNLSASRPQDRQFILSSKKLLLSDSGFYLCAWSPPGQGLRGYTFGSGTRLTVV.

This clone has ten or more counts. The rearrangement joins TRBV18 to TRBJ2-5; 8 bases are shared with TRBD1. The germline CDR1 and CDR2 sequences are KGHSH and LQKENI. J was trimmed by 5 bases and V by 2 bases; bases with no gene match: 7. CDR3 length: 15 amino acids. CDR3 loop: CASSPARQGTETQYF. The CDR3, as DNA: TGTGCCAGCTCACCAGCGAGACAGGGGACGGAGACCCAGTACTTC.

This clone was recorded only once. V usage is TRBV6-2 or TRBV6-3 and J usage is TRBJ2-1; D is perhaps TRBD2 (5 bases). V lost 5 bases and J lost 2, with 31 bases in between. The CDR3 loop spans 21 amino acids. Germline V gene sequence: CDR1 MNHEY, CDR2 SVGEGT. CDR3 nucleotides: TGTGCCAGCAGTGGTCCCTTCAAGCCGTTGGACTCGCAGACGACCTACAATGAGCAGTTCTTC. Protein: CASSGPFKPLDSQTTYNEQFF.

The gene calls are TRBV28 and TRBJ2-3; 7 nucleotides line up with TRBD1. Germline CDR1 MDHEN, CDR2 SYDVKM. V lost 5 bases and J lost 2; bases outside the gene matches: 7. This CDR3 has 15 amino acids. The CDR3 region is CASSPGDRYTDTQYF. CDR3 in DNA: TGTGCCAGCAGTCCAGGGGACAGATACACAGATACGCAGTATTTT.

The chain links TRBV5-1 to TRBJ2-5; a possible D gene is TRBD2 (6 bases). CDR3 size: 14 residues. CDR1 and CDR2 (germline): SGHRS, YFSETQ. Trimming removed 0 bases at V and 5 bases at J, with 11 bases between. In nucleotides, the CDR3 is TGCGCCAGCAGCTTGGCCGCGGGAAGGGAGACCCAGTACTTC. Protein: CASSLAAGRETQYF.

The V gene is TRBV10-3, the J gene TRBJ2-7; D not resolved. Germline CDR1 and CDR2: ENHRY and SYGVKD. The CDR3 totals 13 residues. With 2 bases removed from V and 3 bases from J, the gap between germline ends came to 8 bases. The DNA for the CDR3 is TGTGCCATCAGTGAGGGTGAGGACTACGAGCAGTACTTC. Translating it yields CAISEGEDYEQYF.

The chain carries TRBV5-8 and TRBJ1-2; D unclear. V was pared by 4 bases and J by 7 bases, with 11 bases between. Germline V gene data show CDR1 as SGHTS and CDR2 as YDEGEE. There are 12 residues in the CDR3. The CDR3 coding sequence is TGTGCCAGCAGCCGTAATCAGGCTGGCTACACCTTC. Translating it yields CASSRNQAGYTF.

The gene calls are TRBV27 and TRBJ2-5, with D possibly being TRBD1 (6 bases). There are 13 residues in the CDR3. Trimming removed 4 bases from V and 4 bases from J, with 10 bases in between. Germline V lookup: CDR1 MNHEY, CDR2 SMNVEV (reference sequence). This chain's CDR3 is CASSYRVTETQYF. In DNA form, the CDR3 reads TGTGCCAGCAGTTACAGGGTTACAGAGACCCAGTACTTC.

In this sample, this clone turned up once. The chain uses TRBV4-1 and TRBJ2-3; 9 bases align to TRBD2. Per the germline V gene, CDR1 is MGHRA and CDR2 is YSYEKL. This CDR3 comprises 17 residues. V dropped 0 bases and J dropped 6; count of bases not matched to a gene: 10. CDR3 protein: CASSQEWLAGRKDTQYF. In DNA form, the CDR3 reads TGCGCCAGCAGCCAAGAGTGGCTAGCGGGGAGGAAGGATACGCAGTATTTT.

The chain has TRBV10-3 and TRBJ2-5; 11 nucleotides match TRBD2. In germline, CDR1 is ENHRY, CDR2 SYGVKD. Trimming took 0 bases from V and 5 from J; bases not matched to a gene: 5. CDR3 length: 16 residues. The chain's CDR3 is CAISESTSGSRETQYF. The CDR3, as DNA: TGTGCCATCAGTGAGTCTACTAGCGGGAGTCGGGAGACCCAGTACTTC.

This clone was found once. The rearrangement links TRBV9 to TRBJ2-5; D unresolved. Germline loops: CDR1 SGDLS, CDR2 YYNGEE. V was trimmed by 3 bases and J by 5 bases, leaving 17 bases between them. The CDR3 has 15 residues. CDR3: CASSGYTPGGETQYF. The CDR3 DNA reads as TGTGCCAGCAGCGGTTACACCCCAGGTGGGGAGACCCAGTACTTC.